The 15 T cell receptor beta chains listed next were all sequenced from one sample in a study of blood T cell repertoires in COVID-19. Clones were read by immunoSEQ multiplex PCR, and TCRdb kept only the in-frame ones, dropping some. The sample carries about 190,000 clones, roughly nine tenths recorded once. Sequenced: peripheral blood. The receptors shown here come from a man aged 25 to 40 with acute or convalescent COVID-19.

This clone was detected only a few times. The chain is built from TRBV5-1 and TRBJ1-6; a possible D gene is TRBD1 (5 bases). The CDR3 runs to 16 residues. In germline, CDR1 is SGHRS, CDR2 YFSETQ. The V end was cut by 2 bases, the J end by 1 base, with 10 bases between. The CDR3: CASSFVGGSYNSPLHF. For the CDR3, the DNA is TGCGCCAGCAGCTTTGTCGGGGGTTCCTATAATTCACCCCTCCACTTT.

The genes are TRBV3-1 (or the pseudogene TRBV3-2) and TRBJ2-7; 9 nucleotides align to TRBD2. Per the germline V gene, CDR1 is LGHDT and CDR2 is YNNKEL (reference sequence). With V trimmed by 4 bases and J by 6 bases, 10 bases remained unmatched. The CDR3 has 15 residues. Here the CDR3 DNA reads TGTGCCAGCAGCCCCACGAGGCGGGGGGGAGGCGAGCAGTACTTC. Encoded protein: CASSPTRRGGGEQYF.

V gene TRBV4-1 combines with J gene TRBJ2-1; 7 nucleotides match TRBD1. Germline CDR1 reads MGHRA; CDR2 reads YSYEKL. Trimming removed 4 bases from V and 4 bases from J; junction bases left unmatched: 10. The CDR3 sequence is 16 residues long. CDR3 residues: CASSPRDRREYNEQFF. The CDR3 DNA is TGCGCCAGCAGCCCGAGGGACAGACGAGAATACAATGAGCAGTTCTTC.

The chain combines TRBV29-1 with TRBJ2-5; tentative D call: TRBD2 (6 bases). CDR1 and CDR2 (germline): SQVTM, ANQGSEA. The CDR3 has 12 residues. V was clipped by 5 bases and J by 5 bases, with 12 bases between them. The CDR3 DNA reads TGCAGCGTTCTGCCGGGAGAGGAGACCCAGTACTTC. It is translated as CSVLPGEETQYF.

CDR3 region: CAWSVTSGRTETQYF. CDR3 DNA sequence: TGTGCCTGGAGTGTAACTAGCGGGAGGACAGAGACCCAGTACTTC. The chain links TRBV30 to TRBJ2-5; 12 nucleotides match TRBD2. The CDR3 is 15 amino acids. Trimming removed 0 bases from V and 4 bases from J; junction bases left unmatched: 3. CDR1 and CDR2 (germline): GTSNPN, SVGIG (reference sequence).

This chain connects TRBV10-3 to TRBJ2-7, with 7 bases identical to TRBD1. Germline-derived CDR1 and CDR2 are ENHRY and SYGVKD. V was clipped by 0 bases and J by 2 bases; unmatched bases: 4. This CDR3 region has 15 residues. The CDR3 loop is CAISESGTATYEQYF. In DNA, the CDR3 is TGTGCCATCAGTGAGTCGGGGACAGCCACCTACGAGCAGTACTTC.

V gene TRBV5-6 combines with J gene TRBJ2-3; the D is unclear. Germline CDR1 and CDR2: SGHDT and YYEEEE. Between the trimmed V and J ends, which lost 0 bases and 3 bases, there was a span of 5 bases. The CDR3 covers 13 residues. The CDR3: CASSLVQTDTQYF. The CDR3 DNA is TGTGCCAGCAGCTTGGTCCAGACAGATACGCAGTATTTT.

This sequence joins TRBV4-2 and TRBJ2-1; possibly TRBD1 for D (6 bases). Germline CDR1 is LGHNA and CDR2 is YNFKEQ. CDR3 size: 15 residues. The ends were cut back, 1 base at V and 5 bases at J, with 12 bases in the middle. The CDR3 bases are TGTGCCAGCAGCCAAGCCGGGACAAAGAACAATGAGCAGTTCTTC. Translated: CASSQAGTKNNEQFF.

DNA of the CDR3: TGTGCCAGCAGCCAGGCTGTCAGCGGGAAGCTTTTCATCCAAGAGACCCAGTACTTC. Its protein product is CASSQAVSGKLFIQETQYF. The chain carries TRBV14 and TRBJ2-5; 7 nucleotides match TRBD2. The CDR3 extends over 19 amino acids. J gave up 1 base and V 3 bases, and 17 bases lay outside the gene matches. Germline V gene data show CDR1 as SGHDN and CDR2 as FVKESK.

Only a few counts were recorded for this clone. The chain joins TRBV4-2 to TRBJ2-7, with 9 positions matching TRBD2. Germline V CDR1 and CDR2: LGHNA, YNFKEQ. This CDR3 has 16 residues. J lost 3 bases, V lost 0 bases, and 6 bases had no gene match. The CDR3 loop is CASSQEARREGYEQYF. In DNA form, the CDR3 reads TGTGCCAGCAGCCAAGAGGCTAGGCGGGAGGGCTACGAGCAGTACTTC.

The chain has TRBV6-5 and TRBJ2-4; 7 bases align to TRBD1. The V gene's germline CDR1 is MNHEY and CDR2 SVGAGI. Trimming at V came to 2 bases and at J to 6 bases, leaving 7 bases not matched to a gene. The CDR3 length is 15 residues. CDR3 nucleotide sequence: TGTGCCAGCAGTTACGGCAGGGGGATTGGAAACATTCAGTACTTC. Translating it yields CASSYGRGIGNIQYF.

This rearrangement joins TRBV11-2 to TRBJ1-2; tentative D call: TRBD1 (5 bases). CDR1 is SGHAT and CDR2 is FQNNGV in the germline V gene. The V gene lost 0 bases and the J gene lost 2 bases, with 10 bases spanning the gap. The CDR3 length is 15 residues. The CDR3 sequence: CASSLDRGDNYGYTF. The CDR3, as DNA: TGTGCCAGCAGCTTAGATCGGGGGGACAACTATGGCTACACCTTC. Looking up the rest from reference TRBV11-2 and TRBJ1-2 gives the full variable domain: EAGVAQSPRYKIIEKRQSVAFWCNPISGHATLYWYQQILGQGPKLLIQFQNNGVVDDSQLPKDRFSAERLKGVDSTLKIQPAKLEDSAVYLCASSLDRGDNYGYTFGSGTRLTVV.

The chain has TRBV5-1 and TRBJ2-1, with D tentatively TRBD1 (6 bases). Germline loops: CDR1 SGHRS, CDR2 YFSETQ. Trimming removed 2 bases at V and 5 bases at J, with 8 bases between. The CDR3 runs 13 residues. CDR3 nucleotides: TGCGCCAGCAGCTTCGGACAGAACAATGAGCAGTTCTTC. It specifies CASSFGQNNEQFF. Combining the CDR3 with reference TRBV5-1 and TRBJ2-1 gives the whole variable domain KAGVTQTPRYLIKTRGQQVTLSCSPISGHRSVSWYQQTPGQGLQFLFEYFSETQRNKGNFPGRFSGRQFSNSRSEMNVSTLELGDSALYLCASSFGQNNEQFFGPGTRLTVL.

The chain recombines TRBV3-1 (or the pseudogene TRBV3-2) with TRBJ1-1, with D possibly being TRBD1 (5 bases). Germline CDR1 is LGHDT and CDR2 is YNNKEL (reference sequence). The CDR3 is 13 residues long. Trimming stripped 4 bases from V and 3 bases from J, with 9 bases between. The CDR3 sequence is CASSPGGYTEAFF. The CDR3 region has the DNA TGTGCCAGCAGCCCGGGGGGATACACTGAAGCTTTCTTT.

This clone was observed a single time. This chain links TRBV11-2 with TRBJ2-1; TRBD2 might be the D (7 bases). V shed 0 bases and J shed 8 bases, with 14 bases lying between them. Germline-derived CDR1 and CDR2 are SGHAT and FQNNGV. The CDR3 has 15 residues. CDR3 bases: TGTGCCAGCAGCTTAGAAGGTACAGGGAGGGATGAGCAGTTCTTC. This codes for CASSLEGTGRDEQFF.